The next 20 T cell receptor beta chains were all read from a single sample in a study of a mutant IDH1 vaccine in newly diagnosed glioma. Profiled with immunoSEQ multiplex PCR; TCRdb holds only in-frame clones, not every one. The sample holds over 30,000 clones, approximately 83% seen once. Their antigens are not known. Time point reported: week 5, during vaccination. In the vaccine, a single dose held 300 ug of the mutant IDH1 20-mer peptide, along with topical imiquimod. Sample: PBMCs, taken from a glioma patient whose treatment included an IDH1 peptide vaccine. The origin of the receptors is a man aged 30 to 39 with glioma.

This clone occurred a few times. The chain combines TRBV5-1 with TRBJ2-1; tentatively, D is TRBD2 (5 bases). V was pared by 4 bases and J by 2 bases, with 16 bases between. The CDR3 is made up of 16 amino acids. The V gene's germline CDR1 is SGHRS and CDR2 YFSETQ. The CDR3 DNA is TGCGCCAGCAGCAACCCGGGATCGGGGACCTACAATGAGCAGTTCTTC. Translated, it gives CASSNPGSGTYNEQFF.

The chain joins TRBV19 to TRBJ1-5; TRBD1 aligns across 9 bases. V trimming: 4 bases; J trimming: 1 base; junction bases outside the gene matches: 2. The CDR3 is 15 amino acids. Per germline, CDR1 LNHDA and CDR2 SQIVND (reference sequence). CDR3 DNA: TGTGCCAGTAGTAAACAGGGGGCAAGCAATCAGCCCCAGCATTTT. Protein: CASSKQGASNQPQHF.

CDR3 protein: CASIPLGGTANTEAFF. CDR3 DNA sequence: TGTGCCAGCATCCCCCTTGGGGGGACAGCTAACACTGAAGCTTTCTTT. The chain carries TRBV28 and TRBJ1-1; the match to TRBD1 covers 7 bases. Trimming cost V 7 bases and J 2 bases; bases outside gene matches: 13. This CDR3 comprises 16 residues. Germline V lookup: CDR1 MDHEN, CDR2 SYDVKM.

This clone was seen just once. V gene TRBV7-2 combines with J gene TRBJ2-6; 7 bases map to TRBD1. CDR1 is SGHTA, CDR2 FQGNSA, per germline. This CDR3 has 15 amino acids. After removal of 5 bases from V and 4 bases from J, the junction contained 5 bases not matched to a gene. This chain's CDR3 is CASSEDRAGANVLTF. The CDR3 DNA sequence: TGTGCCAGCAGCGAAGACAGGGCCGGGGCCAACGTCCTGACTTTC.

CDR3 coding DNA: TGCGCCAGCAGCTTGCGCGCCACAGGCGGGACAGGCACCTATAATTCACCCCTCCACTTT. Translated: CASSLRATGGTGTYNSPLHF. V gene TRBV5-1 combines with J gene TRBJ1-6, with TRBD1 identical over 8 bases. V gave up 1 base and J gave up 2 bases; unmatched junction bases: 14. Germline values: CDR1 SGHRS, CDR2 YFSETQ. The CDR3 length is 20 residues.

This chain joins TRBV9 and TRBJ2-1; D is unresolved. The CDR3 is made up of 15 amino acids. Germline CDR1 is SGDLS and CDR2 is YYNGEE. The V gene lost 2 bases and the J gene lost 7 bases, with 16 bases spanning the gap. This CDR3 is CASSVSPGPGNEQFF. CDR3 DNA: TGTGCCAGCAGCGTGTCCCCGGGCCCTGGGAATGAGCAGTTCTTC.

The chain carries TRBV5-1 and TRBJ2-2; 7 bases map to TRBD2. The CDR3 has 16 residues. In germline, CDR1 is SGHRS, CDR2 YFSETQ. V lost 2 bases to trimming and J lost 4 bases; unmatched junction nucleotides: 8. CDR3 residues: CASSFFAGVSTGELFF. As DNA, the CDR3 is TGCGCCAGCAGCTTCTTCGCGGGGGTCAGCACCGGGGAGCTGTTTTTT.

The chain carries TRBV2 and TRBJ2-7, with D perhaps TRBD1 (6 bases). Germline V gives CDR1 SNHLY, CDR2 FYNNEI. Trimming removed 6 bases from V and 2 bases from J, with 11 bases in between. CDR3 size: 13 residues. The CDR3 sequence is CASSPTGTYEQYF. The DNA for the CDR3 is TGTGCCAGCAGCCCCACAGGGACCTACGAGCAGTACTTC.

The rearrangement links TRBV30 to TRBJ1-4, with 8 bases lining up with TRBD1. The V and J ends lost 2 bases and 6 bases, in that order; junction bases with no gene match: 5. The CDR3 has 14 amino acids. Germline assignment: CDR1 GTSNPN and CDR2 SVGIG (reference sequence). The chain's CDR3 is CAWSYRGRDEKLFF. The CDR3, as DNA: TGTGCCTGGAGTTACAGGGGGAGGGATGAAAAACTGTTTTTT.

CDR3 protein: CASSYSPTGRGNTIYF. As DNA, the CDR3 is TGTGCCAGCAGTTACAGCCCCACAGGGCGTGGAAACACCATATATTTT. The rearrangement joins TRBV6-5 to TRBJ1-3; TRBD1 is a possible D gene (6 bases). CDR1 MNHEY and CDR2 SVGAGI come from the germline V gene. V was shortened by 2 bases and J by 3 bases, with 14 bases between the two germline ends. CDR3 length equals 16 residues.

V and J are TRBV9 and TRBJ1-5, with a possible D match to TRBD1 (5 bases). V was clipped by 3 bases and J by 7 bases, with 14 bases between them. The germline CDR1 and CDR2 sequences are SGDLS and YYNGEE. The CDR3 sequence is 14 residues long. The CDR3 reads CASSAGTAGQPQHF. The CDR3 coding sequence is TGTGCCAGCAGCGCCGGGACCGCAGGACAGCCCCAGCATTTT.

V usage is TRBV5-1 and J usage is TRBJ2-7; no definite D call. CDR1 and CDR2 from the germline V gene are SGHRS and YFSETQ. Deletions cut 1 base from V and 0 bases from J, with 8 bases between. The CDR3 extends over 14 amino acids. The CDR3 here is CASSLTTDSYEQYF. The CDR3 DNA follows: TGCGCCAGCAGCTTGACGACGGACTCCTACGAGCAGTACTTC. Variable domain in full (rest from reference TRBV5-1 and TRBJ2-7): KAGVTQTPRYLIKTRGQQVTLSCSPISGHRSVSWYQQTPGQGLQFLFEYFSETQRNKGNFPGRFSGRQFSNSRSEMNVSTLELGDSALYLCASSLTTDSYEQYFGPGTRLTVT.

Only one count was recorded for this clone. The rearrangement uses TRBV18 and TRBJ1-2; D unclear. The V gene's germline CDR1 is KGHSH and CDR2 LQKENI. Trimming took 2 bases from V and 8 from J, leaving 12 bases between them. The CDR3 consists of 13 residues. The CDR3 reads CASSPGRRSGYTF. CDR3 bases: TGTGCCAGCTCACCAGGCCGTCGGTCCGGCTACACCTTC. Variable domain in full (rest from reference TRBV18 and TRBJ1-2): NAGVMQNPRHLVRRRGQEARLRCSPMKGHSHVYWYRQLPEEGLKFMVYLQKENIIDESGMPKERFSAEFPKEGPSILRIQQVVRGDSAAYFCASSPGRRSGYTFGSGTRLTVV.

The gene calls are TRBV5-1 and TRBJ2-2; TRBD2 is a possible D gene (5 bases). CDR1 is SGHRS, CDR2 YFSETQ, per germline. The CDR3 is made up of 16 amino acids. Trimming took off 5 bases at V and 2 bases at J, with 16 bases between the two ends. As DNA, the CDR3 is TGCGCCAGCAGAATGTCCGGACTTCCTAACACCGGGGAGCTGTTTTTT. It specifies CASRMSGLPNTGELFF.

Here the CDR3 reads CASSHRAGGPDTQYF. In DNA, the CDR3 is TGCGCCAGCAGCCATCGAGCGGGGGGGCCGGATACGCAGTATTTT. This chain joins TRBV4-3 and TRBJ2-3; 10 bases align to TRBD2. The junction had 6 bases not matched to a gene; V was cut back by 3 bases and J by 6 bases. The CDR3 has 15 residues. Germline V gene sequence: CDR1 LGHNA, CDR2 YSLEER.

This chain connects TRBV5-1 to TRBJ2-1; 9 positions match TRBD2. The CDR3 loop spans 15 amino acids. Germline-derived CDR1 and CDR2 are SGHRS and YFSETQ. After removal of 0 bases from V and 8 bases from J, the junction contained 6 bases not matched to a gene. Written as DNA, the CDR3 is TGCGCCAGCAGCTTGGTGCGCGGGAGGGTGGATGAGCAGTTCTTC. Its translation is CASSLVRGRVDEQFF.

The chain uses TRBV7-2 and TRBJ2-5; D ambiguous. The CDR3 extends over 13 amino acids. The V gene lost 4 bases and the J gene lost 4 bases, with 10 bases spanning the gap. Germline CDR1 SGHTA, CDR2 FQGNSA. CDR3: CASSSFIRETQYF. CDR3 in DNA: TGTGCCAGCAGCTCTTTCATCAGAGAGACCCAGTACTTC. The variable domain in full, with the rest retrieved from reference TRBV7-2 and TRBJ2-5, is GAGVSQSPSNKVTEKGKDVELRCDPISGHTALYWYRQSLGQGLEFLIYFQGNSAPDKSGLPSDRFSAERTGGSVSTLTIQRTQQEDSAVYLCASSSFIRETQYFGPGTRLLVL.

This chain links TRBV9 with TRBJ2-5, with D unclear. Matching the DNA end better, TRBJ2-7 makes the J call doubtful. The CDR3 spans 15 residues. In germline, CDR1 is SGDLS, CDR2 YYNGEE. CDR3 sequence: CASSVAPGQNYEQYF. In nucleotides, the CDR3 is TGTGCCAGCAGCGTAGCCCCGGGCCAAAACTACGAGCAGTACTTC.

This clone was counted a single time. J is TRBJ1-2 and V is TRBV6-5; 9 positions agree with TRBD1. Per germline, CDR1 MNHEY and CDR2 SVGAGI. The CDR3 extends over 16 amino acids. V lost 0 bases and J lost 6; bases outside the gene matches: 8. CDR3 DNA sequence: TGTGCCAGCAGTTACTCCGGGACAGGGCGTCTAGATGGCTACACCTTC. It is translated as CASSYSGTGRLDGYTF.

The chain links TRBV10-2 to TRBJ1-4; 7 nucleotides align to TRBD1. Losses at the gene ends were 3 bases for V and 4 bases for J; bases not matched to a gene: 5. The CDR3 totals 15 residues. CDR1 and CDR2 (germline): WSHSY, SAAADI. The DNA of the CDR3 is TGCGCCAGCAGTGACCCGGGACAGATTAATGAAAAACTGTTTTTT. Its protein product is CASSDPGQINEKLFF.